The rows below give T cell receptor beta chains drawn from one sample of a study of blood T cell repertoires in COVID-19. Generated by immunoSEQ multiplex PCR, the TCRdb table keeps only in-frame clones and is missing some. The sample contains 200,000 to 300,000 clones, 81% of which appear only once. Sequenced material: peripheral blood. The receptors shown here come from a woman older than 75 with acute or convalescent COVID-19. Both conserved end residues are part of each CDR3. A D gene is named only where the DNA matches it firmly. Size is omitted from some rows. Given values are once, few, many or a class for expanded clones.

CDR3aa	CDR3nt	len	abundance	d_gene	v_gene	j_gene
CASSSRAEAFF	TGTGCCAGCAGCTCCCGCGCTGAAGCTTTCTTT	11	-	-	TRBV5-6	TRBJ1-1
CASSLQGQGGTDTQYF	TGCGCCAGCAGCTTGCAGGGACAGGGTGGAACAGATACGCAGTATTTT	16	-	TRBD1	TRBV5-1	TRBJ2-3
CASSLTPGQGTTEAFF	TGCGCCAGCAGCTTGACCCCTGGACAGGGCACGACTGAAGCTTTCTTT	16	-	TRBD1	TRBV5-1	TRBJ1-1
CASSHRLAGRETQYF	TGTGCCAGCAGCCACCGCCTAGCGGGAAGAGAGACCCAGTACTTC	15	-	TRBD2	TRBV7-2	TRBJ2-5
CASSESSSYGYTF	TGTGCCAGCAGTGAAAGTTCCAGCTATGGCTACACCTTC	13	once	-	TRBV6-1	TRBJ1-2
CASSSRQGAWETQYF	TGTGCCAGCAGCTCTCGACAGGGGGCTTGGGAGACCCAGTACTTC	15	-	TRBD1	TRBV5-4	TRBJ2-5
CASRRGTGLGNNEQFF	TGTGCCAGCAGACGAGGCACGGGACTAGGAAACAATGAGCAGTTCTTC	16	-	TRBD2	TRBV6-6	TRBJ2-1
CASSYVQGRGGYTF	TGTGCCAGCAGTTACGTACAGGGTAGAGGGGGCTACACCTTC	14	-	-	TRBV6-5	TRBJ1-2
CASSPEQARQPQHF	TGTGCCAGCTCACCAGAGCAGGCTCGTCAGCCCCAGCATTTT	14	once	-	TRBV18	TRBJ1-5
CASSSGLNTEAFF	TGTGCCAGTTCCTCAGGATTGAACACTGAAGCTTTCTTT	13	-	-	TRBV2	TRBJ1-1
CASSRGRNEQFF	TGTGCCAGCAGTAGGGGGAGAAATGAGCAGTTCTTC	12	-	-	TRBV12-3/TRBV12-4	TRBJ2-1
CAISEFEGTTYEQYF	TGTGCCATCAGTGAGTTCGAGGGAACGACCTACGAGCAGTACTTC	15	once	-	TRBV10-3	TRBJ2-7
CASSLVSGVAGNTIYF	TGTGCCAGCAGCTTAGTCTCGGGGGTGGCTGGAAACACCATATATTTT	16	-	-	TRBV7-2	TRBJ1-3
CASGQDVNQPQHF	TGTGCCAGCGGACAGGACGTCAATCAGCCCCAGCATTTT	13	-	TRBD1	TRBV27	TRBJ1-5
CASRRGPESYEQYF	TGTGCCAGCAGAAGGGGGCCGGAGAGCTACGAGCAGTACTTC	14	once	TRBD1	TRBV7-3	TRBJ2-7
CASSKCGQRGTDTQYF	TGTGCCAGCAGCAAATGTGGCCAGCGGGGGACAGATACGCAGTATTTT	16	-	-	TRBV21-1	TRBJ2-3
CASSTRWTTQNQPQHF	TGTGCCAGCAGCACAAGGTGGACAACCCAAAATCAGCCCCAGCATTTT	16	-	-	TRBV21-1	TRBJ1-5
CASSLGPSGRFYEQFF	TGTGCCAGCAGTTTGGGGCCTAGCGGGAGGTTCTATGAGCAGTTCTTC	16	-	TRBD2	TRBV28	TRBJ2-1
CASSVSGLRYTEAFF	TGTGCCAGCAGTGTCTCGGGACTGAGGTACACTGAAGCTTTCTTT	15	-	-	TRBV25-1	TRBJ1-1
CASSAGLAAYF	TGTGCCAGCAGTGCCGGACTAGCGGCTTACTTC	11	-	TRBD2	TRBV28	TRBJ2-7
CASSSPGQSPLHF	TGTGCCAGCAGCTCTCCGGGACAGTCACCCCTCCACTTT	13	few	TRBD1	TRBV7-2	TRBJ1-6
CASKEPDSGGSPLHF	TGTGCCAGTAAAGAGCCTGATTCAGGAGGTTCACCCCTCCACTTT	15	-	-	TRBV19	TRBJ1-6
CASSFSSGSLNEQYF	TGTGCCAGCAGCTTCTCTAGCGGGAGTTTGAACGAGCAGTACTTC	15	-	TRBD2	TRBV11-2	TRBJ2-7
CASSRTGNTEAFF	TGTGCCAGCAGTCGGACAGGAAACACTGAAGCTTTCTTT	13	-	TRBD1	TRBV9	TRBJ1-1
CASSWEGQGTAGNTIYF	TGTGCCAGCAGTTGGGAAGGACAGGGAACGGCTGGAAACACCATATATTTT	17	-	TRBD1	TRBV2	TRBJ1-3
CASSQDGQGTYSNQPQHF	TGTGCCAGCAGCCAAGACGGACAGGGGACTTATAGCAATCAGCCCCAGCATTTT	18	-	TRBD1	TRBV3-1/TRBV3-2	TRBJ1-5
CASSQRRGGEETQYF	TGTGCCAGCAGCCAGAGGCGGGGTGGGGAAGAGACCCAGTACTTC	15	-	-	TRBV7-2	TRBJ2-5
CASSDGGGKMNTEAFF	TGTGCCAGCAGTGATGGGGGGGGGAAGATGAACACTGAAGCTTTCTTT	16	-	-	TRBV25-1	TRBJ1-1
CASSIPLAGGSRETQYF	TGTGCCAGTAGTATTCCGCTAGCGGGGGGCTCGAGAGAGACCCAGTACTTC	17	-	TRBD2	TRBV19	TRBJ2-5
CASSQSLAAQETQYF	TGCGCCAGCAGCCAATCCCTAGCGGCCCAAGAGACCCAGTACTTC	15	-	TRBD2	TRBV4-1	TRBJ2-5
CASRPTGNGNQPQHF	TGTGCCAGCAGACCTACAGGGAATGGCAATCAGCCCCAGCATTTT	15	few	-	TRBV2	TRBJ1-5
CASSPRLPGQGLNEQFF	TGTGCCAGCTCACCGAGATTGCCGGGACAGGGGTTAAATGAGCAGTTCTTC	17	-	TRBD1	TRBV18	TRBJ2-1
CASSRQGGETQYF	TGTGCCAGCAGCAGACAGGGCGGAGAGACCCAGTACTTC	13	-	TRBD1	TRBV7-9	TRBJ2-5
CASSDRTGGSVGELFF	TGCGCCAGCAGCGACCGGACAGGGGGCTCGGTCGGGGAGCTGTTTTTT	16	few	TRBD1	TRBV5-1	TRBJ2-2
CASSVVGWGSNQPQHF	TGTGCCAGCAGCGTAGTGGGGTGGGGCAGCAATCAGCCCCAGCATTTT	16	-	-	TRBV9	TRBJ1-5
CASSLAWARVTGELFF	TGTGCCAGCAGCTTGGCCTGGGCCAGGGTTACCGGGGAGCTGTTTTTT	16	-	-	TRBV5-5	TRBJ2-2
CASSVGNRAAFF	TGTGCCAGCAGCGTAGGAAATCGCGCGGCTTTCTTT	12	-	-	TRBV9	TRBJ1-1
CASSLAGRGSLAFYNEQFF	TGCGCCAGCAGCTTGGCCGGGAGAGGGAGCCTAGCTTTCTACAATGAGCAGTTCTTC	19	-	-	TRBV5-1	TRBJ2-1
CASSYGRGETQYF	TGTGCCAGCAGTTACGGCCGGGGAGAGACCCAGTACTTC	13	once	-	TRBV11-2	TRBJ2-5
CASSPPRGPQHF	TGTGCCAGCAGCCCCCCCCGAGGGCCCCAGCATTTT	12	-	-	TRBV3-1/TRBV3-2	TRBJ1-5
CASSINQADTQYF	TGTGCCAGCTCAATTAATCAGGCAGATACGCAGTATTTT	13	-	-	TRBV18	TRBJ2-3
CASSGDREETQYF	TGTGCCAGTAGCGGAGACAGGGAAGAGACCCAGTACTTC	13	-	TRBD1	TRBV19	TRBJ2-5
CASSLAGAASYNEQFF	TGTGCCAGCAGCTTAGCGGGAGCGGCTTCCTACAATGAGCAGTTCTTC	16	few	-	TRBV7-2	TRBJ2-1
CASSSAGTEGGYTF	TGTGCCAGCAGCTCAGCCGGGACGGAGGGCGGCTACACCTTC	14	-	-	TRBV7-8	TRBJ1-2
CASSYIGQGAGEQFF	TGTGCCAGCAGTTACATTGGACAGGGGGCGGGTGAGCAGTTCTTC	15	-	TRBD1	TRBV6-6	TRBJ2-1
CASSMRGGSRTDTQYF	TGTGCCAGTAGTATGAGAGGAGGCTCCCGCACAGATACGCAGTATTTT	16	-	-	TRBV19	TRBJ2-3
CASSPTGEIEKLFF	TGCGCCAGCAGCCCCACAGGGGAGATTGAAAAACTGTTTTTT	14	few	TRBD1	TRBV5-1	TRBJ1-4
CASSEGGSPNQPQHF	TGTGCCAGCAGCGAGGGGGGGTCCCCCAATCAGCCCCAGCATTTT	15	-	-	TRBV28	TRBJ1-5
CASSTPGTGNEKLFF	TGTGCCAGTAGTACCCCAGGGACAGGGAATGAAAAACTGTTTTTT	15	-	TRBD1	TRBV19	TRBJ1-4
CASSQVLTGSGSPLHF	TGTGCCAGCAGCCAAGTATTGACAGGGAGCGGATCACCCCTCCACTTT	16	few	TRBD1	TRBV3-1/TRBV3-2	TRBJ1-6
CASSEGTGDYSPLHF	TGTGCCAGCAGTGAAGGGACAGGGGATTATTCACCCCTCCACTTT	15	-	TRBD1	TRBV6-1	TRBJ1-6
CASSPPNGGRGQPQHF	TGTGCCAGCTCACCACCAAACGGGGGTCGCGGTCAGCCCCAGCATTTT	16	-	-	TRBV18	TRBJ1-5